This T cell receptor beta chain was captured in a study of molecular identifiers for immune sequencing clone quantification. Study findings and constraints: Amid roughly 1 million naive cells, spiked Jurkat TCR RNA from one cell was reportedly still detectable. In CMV-specific effectors, clones above 20 copies held over 98% of molecules; naive, under 1%.

Previously described methods and listed TCR primers produced bulk TCR libraries. In TCRdb, the PCR reads were re-called with MiXCR into one record per CDR3 protein. The sample contains around 470,000 distinct CDR3 sequences, about a fifth of which appear only once. Trimming shortened V by 5 bases and J by 2 bases, and 20 bases separated the two germline ends. CDR3 size: 17 residues. Looked up from germline, CDR1 is SGHTA and CDR2 is FQGNSA. This clonotype was found many times. Antigen: not known. This receptor was obtained from a human donor in good health. Some libraries in this study had Jurkat cell RNA spiked in. Sample: naive CD8+ T cells from blood, with Jurkat cell RNA spiked in. The subset: FACS-sorted CD8+CD4-CCR7+CD45RA+ naive T cells. The chain employs TRBV7-2 and TRBJ2-3, with D maybe TRBD2 (5 bases). The CDR3 DNA reads TGTGCCAGCAGCCCAAACCCCCGGGGTTGGGACACAGATACGCAGTATTTT. Its protein product is CASSPNPRGWDTDTQYF.